This T cell receptor beta chain was identified in a study of CD4 and CD8 cells across lung adenocarcinoma regions. TCRdb reanalysed the PCR reads using MiXCR and keeps one entry per CDR3 protein. Among some 9,700 distinct CDR3 sequences listed, approximately 46% were seen once. Localized lung adenocarcinoma, a non-small cell lung cancer, affected the donors. The V gene end was trimmed by 2 bases and the J gene end by 2 bases; junction bases not matched to a gene: 2. The germline CDR1 and CDR2 sequences are MNHNS and SASEGT. The CDR3 extends over 15 amino acids. The chain recombines TRBV6-1 with TRBJ2-3, with 9 nucleotides matching TRBD2. The specimen was CD8+ T cells from the margin of a lung tumor. This TCR was recovered from a female donor with lung adenocarcinoma. The CD4 and CD8 labels of this study may be unreliable. CDR3 sequence (DNA): TGTGCCAGCAGTGAACAGCGGGAGGTCACAGATACGCAGTATTTT. Translation: CASSEQREVTDTQYF.